This TCR beta chain was identified in a study of technical replicates of blood from a few donors. The germline gives CDR1 MDHEN, CDR2 SYDVKM. V was pared by 6 bases and J by 6 bases, with 13 bases of the junction left unmatched. CDR3 length: 16 amino acids. Measured with immunoSEQ multiplex PCR; TCRdb has only the in-frame clones, and not every one. The sample has roughly 100,000 clones, 95% seen once. The receptor was derived from a human donor in good health. Source material: T cells isolated from PBMCs. V usage is TRBV28 and J usage is TRBJ1-5, with 8 nucleotides matching TRBD1. The DNA for the CDR3 is TGTGCCAGCAGGGGGGAAGGGACAGGATGGGGTCAGCCCCAGCATTTT. Protein product: CASRGEGTGWGQPQHF.